These 21 T cell receptor beta chains share one sample of origin, sequenced in a study of CXCR3-negative and CXCR3-positive naive CD8 T cells. Their cognate antigens are unknown. Notes on the study in general: More hydrophobic TRB CDR3s were found in CXCR3-positive naive cells than in CXCR3-negative naive cells.

The authors prepared UMI-labeled TRB cDNA libraries by 5' RACE. TCRdb processed the 5' RACE reads again and assigns one entry to each CDR3 protein, with no DNA. This sample's clone table lists around 160,000 distinct CDR3 sequences. The sample comprised naive CXCR3+ CD8+ T cells from blood. Subset described: CD45RO-CCR7+CD27+CD95- naive CD8+ T cells expressing CXCR3 (TNR3+). The origin of the receptors is a human donor in good health. Some clones in this sample may be carry-over from other donors' samples.

This rearrangement joins TRBV7-3 to TRBJ2-1; TCRdb's D gene call, TRBD1, goes unchecked for lack of DNA. In germline, CDR1 is SGHTA, CDR2 FQGTGA. The CDR3 consists of 15 residues. The CDR3 protein is CASSLIGGTYNEQFF.

The J gene is TRBJ2-7, the V gene TRBV5-1. CDR3 size: 14 residues. Germline CDR1 reads SGHRS; CDR2 reads YFSETQ. The CDR3: CASSFAGIPYEQYF.

The chain recombines TRBV28 with TRBJ1-4. This CDR3 spans 14 amino acids. Germline lookup yields CDR1 MDHEN and CDR2 SYDVKM. The CDR3 sequence: CASRRTASNEKLFF. Filled out from reference TRBV28 and TRBJ1-4, the complete variable domain reads DVKVTQSSRYLVKRTGEKVFLECVQDMDHENMFWYRQDPGLGLRLIYFSYDVKMKEKGDIPEGYSVSREKKERFSLILESASTNQTSMYLCASRRTASNEKLFFGSGTQLSVL.

The CDR3 sequence is CASSPIFKGQGADEQYF. This chain connects TRBV14 to TRBJ2-7; the D call of TRBD1 rests on TCRdb alone, since no DNA is present to check it. CDR3 length: 17 residues. From germline, CDR1 is SGHDN and CDR2 FVKESK.

The genes are TRBV30 and TRBJ1-5. Germline V gives CDR1 GTSNPN, CDR2 SVGIG (reference sequence). CDR3 size: 14 residues. The CDR3 here is CAWSVRQTHQPQHF. Supplemented by reference TRBV30 and TRBJ1-5, the full variable domain reads SQTIHQWPATLVQPVGSPLSLECTVEGTSNPNLYWYRQAAGRGLQLLFYSVGIGQISSEVPQNLSASRPQDRQFILSSKKLLLSDSGFYLCAWSVRQTHQPQHFGDGTRLSIL.

The chain is built from TRBV7-2 and TRBJ1-2; TCRdb outputs TRBD1, but without DNA this stays unchecked. The CDR3 loop spans 14 amino acids. The V gene's germline CDR1 is SGHTA and CDR2 FQGNSA. CDR3 sequence reads: CASSAGQGFEGYTF. Full variable domain (rest looked up from reference TRBV7-2 and TRBJ1-2): GAGVSQSPSNKVTEKGKDVELRCDPISGHTALYWYRQSLGQGLEFLIYFQGNSAPDKSGLPSDRFSAERTGGSVSTLTIQRTQQEDSAVYLCASSAGQGFEGYTFGSGTRLTVV.

This rearrangement joins TRBV15 to TRBJ1-1; the TRBD1 assignment by TCRdb is unverifiable without DNA. CDR3 length: 16 amino acids. CDR1 is LNHNV and CDR2 is YYDKDF in the germline V gene (reference sequence). CDR3 in amino acids: CATSRGQGTGGTEAFF.

V is TRBV4-1 and J is TRBJ2-7; without DNA, the TCRdb call of TRBD2 cannot be checked. Germline V gene lookup returns CDR1 MGHRA and CDR2 YSYEKL. The CDR3 has 16 amino acids. CDR3 amino acids: CASSQVAREHSYEQYF.

The chain uses TRBV29-1 and TRBJ2-3; TCRdb indicates TRBD2, and absent DNA this call remains unverified. The CDR3 runs 15 residues. Germline CDR1 SQVTM, CDR2 ANQGSEA. This CDR3 is CSVELPRTEIVTQYF.

The CDR3 protein is CASSPRANYGYTF. The V call is TRBV4-2, the J call TRBJ1-2. In germline, CDR1 is LGHNA, CDR2 YNFKEQ. The CDR3 is made up of 13 amino acids.

The gene calls are TRBV7-2 and TRBJ1-1. Looked up from germline, CDR1 is SGHTA and CDR2 is FQGNSA. The CDR3 contains 14 residues. This CDR3 is CASSLGRMNTEAFF.

The genes are TRBV7-9 and TRBJ1-5; TCRdb's D gene call, TRBD1, goes unchecked for lack of DNA. The germline V gene encodes CDR1 SEHNR and CDR2 FQNEAQ (reference sequence). The CDR3 has 14 residues. CDR3 residues: CASSLGGQNQPQHF.

The chain is built from TRBV28 and TRBJ1-5. Germline CDR1 and CDR2: MDHEN and SYDVKM. The CDR3 extends over 18 amino acids. This CDR3 is CASSFDLESGSSNQPQHF.

The chain couples TRBV29-1 to TRBJ2-1; TCRdb proposes TRBD1, but this gene call is untestable without DNA. Germline V gene sequence: CDR1 SQVTM, CDR2 ANQGSEA. The CDR3 totals 12 residues. CDR3 sequence: CSVDEGAPWQFF.

The chain employs TRBV11-2 and TRBJ1-1. Germline assignment: CDR1 SGHAT and CDR2 FQNNGV. CDR3 length equals 14 residues. This CDR3 reads CASSLPVLNTEAFF.

J is TRBJ2-1 and V is TRBV28; TCRdb gives TRBD2 as the D gene, but with no DNA this cannot be confirmed. This CDR3 is built from 14 residues. Germline V gene lookup returns CDR1 MDHEN and CDR2 SYDVKM. This CDR3 reads CASSFLAGGYEQFF.

This rearrangement joins TRBV5-1 to TRBJ2-5. This CDR3 has 15 amino acids. Germline V CDR1 and CDR2: SGHRS, YFSETQ. The CDR3 spells CASHLGAHNQETQYF. Full variable domain (remainder filled in from reference TRBV5-1 and TRBJ2-5): KAGVTQTPRYLIKTRGQQVTLSCSPISGHRSVSWYQQTPGQGLQFLFEYFSETQRNKGNFPGRFSGRQFSNSRSEMNVSTLELGDSALYLCASHLGAHNQETQYFGPGTRLLVL.

V and J are TRBV4-3 and TRBJ1-1. Per the germline V gene, CDR1 is LGHNA and CDR2 is YSLEER. This CDR3 is built from 15 residues. The CDR3 sequence: CASSQDRRPLTEAFF.

This rearrangement joins TRBV13 to TRBJ2-1; TCRdb outputs TRBD2, but without DNA this stays unchecked. The CDR3 has 15 amino acids. Germline V CDR1 and CDR2: PRHDT, FYEKMQ (reference sequence). The CDR3 is CASSDPQGPQREQFF.

This sequence joins TRBV28 and TRBJ2-1; with no DNA, the TCRdb D assignment of TRBD1 cannot be verified. This CDR3 is 14 amino acids long. Germline values: CDR1 MDHEN, CDR2 SYDVKM. This CDR3 reads CASSLVTAPDEQFF.

The chain links TRBV7-9 to TRBJ1-1. This CDR3 region has 14 residues. Germline CDR1 SEHNR, CDR2 FQNEAQ (reference sequence). CDR3 in amino acids: CASSLWEMNTEAFF.